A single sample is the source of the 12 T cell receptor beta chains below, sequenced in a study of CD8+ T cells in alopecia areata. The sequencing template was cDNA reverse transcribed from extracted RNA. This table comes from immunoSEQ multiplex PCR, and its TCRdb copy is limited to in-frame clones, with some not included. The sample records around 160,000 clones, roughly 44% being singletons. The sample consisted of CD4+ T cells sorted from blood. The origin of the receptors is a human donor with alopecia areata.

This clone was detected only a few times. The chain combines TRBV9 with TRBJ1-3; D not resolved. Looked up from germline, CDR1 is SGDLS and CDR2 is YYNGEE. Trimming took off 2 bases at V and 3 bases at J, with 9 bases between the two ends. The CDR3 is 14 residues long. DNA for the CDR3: TGTGCCAGCAGCGTTGAAGGGCTTGGAAACACCATATATTTT. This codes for CASSVEGLGNTIYF.

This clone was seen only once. The CDR3 here is CSHGSVSRTDTQYF. The CDR3 bases are TGCAGCCACGGCAGTGTCAGCCGCACAGATACGCAGTATTTT. V gene TRBV29-1 combines with J gene TRBJ2-3; D is unclear. This CDR3 is built from 14 residues. The ends were cut back, 8 bases at V and 1 base at J, with 16 bases in the middle. The germline CDR1 and CDR2 sequences are SQVTM and ANQGSEA.

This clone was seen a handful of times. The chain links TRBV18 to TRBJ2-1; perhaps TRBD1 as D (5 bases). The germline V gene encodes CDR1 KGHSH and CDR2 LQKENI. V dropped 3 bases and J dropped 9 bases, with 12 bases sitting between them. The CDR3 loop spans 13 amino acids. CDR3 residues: CASSPETQGEQFF. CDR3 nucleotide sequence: TGTGCCAGCTCACCGGAGACTCAGGGTGAGCAGTTCTTC.

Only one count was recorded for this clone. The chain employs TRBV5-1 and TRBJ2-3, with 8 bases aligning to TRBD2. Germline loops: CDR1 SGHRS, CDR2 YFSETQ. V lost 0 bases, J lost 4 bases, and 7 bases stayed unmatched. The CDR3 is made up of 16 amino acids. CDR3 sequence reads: CASSLAGGAFPDTQYF. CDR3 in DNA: TGCGCCAGCAGCTTGGCCGGGGGGGCGTTCCCAGATACGCAGTATTTT.

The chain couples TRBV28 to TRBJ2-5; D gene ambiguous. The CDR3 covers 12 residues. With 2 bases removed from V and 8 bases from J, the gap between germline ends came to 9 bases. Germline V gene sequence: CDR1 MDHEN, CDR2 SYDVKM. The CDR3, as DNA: TGTGCCAGCAGTTTAAACCCCGGCACCCAGTACTTC. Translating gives CASSLNPGTQYF.

The CDR3 sequence is CASSPPVIQGPEKLFF. CDR3 nucleotide sequence: TGTGCCAGCTCACCACCGGTGATTCAGGGCCCTGAAAAACTGTTTTTT. The chain employs TRBV18 and TRBJ1-4, with D tentatively TRBD1 (5 bases). The CDR3 has 16 residues. The germline V and J ends were trimmed by 0 bases and 7 bases, with 15 bases remaining between them. CDR1 KGHSH and CDR2 LQKENI come from the germline V gene.

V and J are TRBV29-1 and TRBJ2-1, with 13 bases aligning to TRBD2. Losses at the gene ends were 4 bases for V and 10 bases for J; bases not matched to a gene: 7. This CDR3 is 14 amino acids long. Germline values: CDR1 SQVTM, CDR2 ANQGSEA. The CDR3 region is CSVVPRLAGGEQFF. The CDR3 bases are TGCAGCGTTGTCCCTCGACTAGCGGGAGGCGAGCAGTTCTTC.

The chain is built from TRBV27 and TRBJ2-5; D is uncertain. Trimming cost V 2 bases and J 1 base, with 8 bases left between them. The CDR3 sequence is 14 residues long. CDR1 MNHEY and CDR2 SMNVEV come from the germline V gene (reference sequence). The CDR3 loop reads CASSLGLGQETQYF. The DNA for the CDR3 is TGTGCCAGCAGTTTAGGGCTAGGCCAAGAGACCCAGTACTTC.

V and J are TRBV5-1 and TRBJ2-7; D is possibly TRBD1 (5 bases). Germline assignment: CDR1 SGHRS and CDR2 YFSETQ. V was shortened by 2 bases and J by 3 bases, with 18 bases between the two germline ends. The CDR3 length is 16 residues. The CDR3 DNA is TGCGCCAGCAGCTTAGTACGCTCCAGGGATATCTACGAGCAGTACTTC. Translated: CASSLVRSRDIYEQYF.

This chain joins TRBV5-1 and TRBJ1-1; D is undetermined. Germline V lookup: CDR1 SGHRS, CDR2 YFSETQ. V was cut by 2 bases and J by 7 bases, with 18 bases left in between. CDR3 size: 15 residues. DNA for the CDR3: TGCGCCAGCAGCTTCAAGGACCCCGGGAACGTTGAAGCTTTCTTT. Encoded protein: CASSFKDPGNVEAFF.

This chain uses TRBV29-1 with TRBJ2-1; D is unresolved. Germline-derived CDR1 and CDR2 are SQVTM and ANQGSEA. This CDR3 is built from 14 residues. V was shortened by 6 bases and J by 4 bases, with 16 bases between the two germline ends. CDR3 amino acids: CSVDGPIQYNEQFF. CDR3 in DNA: TGCAGCGTCGACGGGCCGATTCAGTACAATGAGCAGTTCTTC.

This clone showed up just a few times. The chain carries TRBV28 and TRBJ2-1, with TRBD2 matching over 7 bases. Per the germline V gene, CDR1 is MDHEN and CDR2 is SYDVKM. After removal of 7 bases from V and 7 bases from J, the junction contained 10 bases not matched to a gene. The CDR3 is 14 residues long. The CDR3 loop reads CASITFAGENEQFF. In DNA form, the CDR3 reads TGTGCCAGCATTACTTTCGCGGGAGAGAATGAGCAGTTCTTC.